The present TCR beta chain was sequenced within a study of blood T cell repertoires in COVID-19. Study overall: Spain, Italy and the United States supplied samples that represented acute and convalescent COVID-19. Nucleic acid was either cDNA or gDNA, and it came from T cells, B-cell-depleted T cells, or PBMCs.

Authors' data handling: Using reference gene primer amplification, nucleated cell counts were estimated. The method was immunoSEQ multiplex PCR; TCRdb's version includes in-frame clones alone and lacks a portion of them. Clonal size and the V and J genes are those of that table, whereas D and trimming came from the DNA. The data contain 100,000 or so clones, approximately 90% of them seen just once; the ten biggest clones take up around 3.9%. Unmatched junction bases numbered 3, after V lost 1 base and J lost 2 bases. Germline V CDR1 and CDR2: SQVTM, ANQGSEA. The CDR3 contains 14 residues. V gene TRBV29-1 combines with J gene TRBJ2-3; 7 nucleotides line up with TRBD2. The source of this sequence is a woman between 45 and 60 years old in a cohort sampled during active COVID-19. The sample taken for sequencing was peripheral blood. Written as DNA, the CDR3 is TGCAGCGTTGAAGGGGCGGGGGACACAGATACGCAGTATTTT. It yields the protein CSVEGAGDTDTQYF.